Described below is a single T cell receptor beta chain sequence and its context. No cognate antigen has been identified for it. No base-level quality is on record; no much larger clone is a single base apart. The data belong to a study of T-cell reconstitution after alpha-beta-depleted transplantation in children (TCRdb year 2016). With respect to the entire study: The study quantitatively tracked T-cell immune reconstitution after TCRalphabeta/CD19-depleted allogeneic hematopoietic cell transplantation in children using TCR repertoire profiling.

Receptor amplification or capture employed PCR. The sequencing machine was an Illumina HiSeq 2500. TCR libraries were prepared with molecular barcoding, using unique molecular identifiers to normalize TCRbeta repertoire quantification. TCRdb reanalyzed the raw reads on its own, using fastp at Q25 for trimming and MiXCR for clone calling, and kept in-frame beta chains. CDR3 protein sequences are deduplicated, and each keeps its most common genes and DNA. This sample gives around 530,000 distinct CDR3 sequences in total; about 33% of them show up just once. Jointly, the top ten make up 2% to 3% of the sample. The receptor comes from a human donor who donated a stem cell graft to a child with aplastic anemia. The starting material was PBMCs from the stem cell graft donor, obtained from the stem cell graft.

For the CDR3, the sequence is CASTRTGRDGYTF. The nucleotide sequence reads as follows: TGTGCCAGTACCCGGACAGGGAGGGATGGCTACACCTTC. The chain is assembled from TRBV19 and TRBJ1-2, with 8 central nucleotides matching TRBD1. Taken from the germline V gene (reference sequence), the CDR1 and CDR2 loops are LNHDA and SQIVND. Trimming leaves V shorter by 7 bases and J shorter by 6 bases, with the junction holding 7 bases beyond the gene matches. The CDR3 spans 13 residues, from the cysteine through the phenylalanine. Just the 39-base CDR3 DNA is kept, in frame starting at base 1.